This TCR beta chain was recorded in a study of T cell responses to AZD1222 COVID-19 vaccine. Study-level findings and limits: Baseline seropositivity characterized only a handful of AZD1222 recipients. The span of vaccine-associated CD4 TCRs extended across spike, with dominance at 160-218 and 743-854.

Trimming pared 1 base from V and 6 bases from J, leaving 0 bases between. Germline CDR1 is LGHDT and CDR2 is YNNKEL (reference sequence). The CDR3 consists of 11 residues. On this clone: Its specificity is unknown.

Here immunoSEQ multiplex PCR was the method, and the copy in TCRdb shows in-frame clones only, minus some. The repertoire holds roughly 65,000 clones, with about three quarters as singletons. The source of this sequence is an adult in good health. This specimen consisted of peripheral blood, obtained on day 0 of AZD1222 vaccination. This chain uses TRBV3-1 (or the pseudogene TRBV3-2) with TRBJ2-2; D gene ambiguous. The CDR3 DNA reads as TGTGCCAGCAGCCAAGCCGGGGAGCTGTTTTTT. This sequence encodes CASSQAGELFF.